The text below deals with one T cell receptor (beta chain). As yet, its antigen is unknown. The data belong to a study of beta chain features in type 1 diabetes. Study-level results: All four CD4+ subsets of Type 1 diabetes patients contained TCRB CDR3s that were moderately but significantly shorter. cDNA sequencing could over-represent cells with high TCR expression.

Reverse transcription of all isolated RNA meant that expressed TCRB transcripts were sequenced. About 3.57 million reads were obtained on average from naive, central memory and regulatory T cell samples. Only in-frame clones appear in the TCRdb table, and some are missing; sequencing was by immunoSEQ multiplex PCR. Among 200,000 to 250,000 clones listed, roughly two thirds were seen once. This CDR3 has 15 amino acids. Via the markers CD45RO/CCR7/CD25/CD127/CD95/CD27, stem cell-like memory, regulatory, central memory and naive CD4+ cells were sorted. The sequenced sample was naive CD4+ T cells from blood. The receptor was derived from a man aged 25-40 years in good health. The chain is built from TRBV21-1 and TRBJ2-7; no DNA check was done on the table's D call, TRBD1. TRBV21-1 corresponds to a pseudogene. Here the CDR3 DNA reads TGTGCCAGCAGCGAGGGACAGGGCCCGAGACTCGAGCAGTACTTC. It is translated as CASSEGQGPRLEQYF.